Below, 18 T cell receptor beta chains from the same sample are listed, as sequenced in a study of shared clonotypes between healthy human individuals. TCRdb's copy holds only in-frame clones and misses some; the assay was immunoSEQ multiplex PCR. In the table there are 550,000 to 850,000 clones, about 74% of which are singletons. Sequencing used memory CD4+ T cells sorted from blood. Subset indicated: CD45RA-negative fraction. These receptors were obtained from a woman in her twenties or thirties in good health.

This clone was seen just once. The chain is built from TRBV14 and TRBJ2-2; D remains unclear. This CDR3 contains 15 residues. With 2 bases removed from V and 0 bases from J, the gap between germline ends came to 7 bases. Germline V CDR1 and CDR2: SGHDN, FVKESK. The CDR3, as DNA: TGTGCCAGCAGCCAATTCACATCGAACACCGGGGAGCTGTTTTTT. As protein: CASSQFTSNTGELFF.

The V and J genes are TRBV28 and TRBJ1-5, with 8 bases that match TRBD1. The CDR3 has 15 amino acids. Germline CDR1 reads MDHEN; CDR2 reads SYDVKM. The J segment lost 5 bases and the V segment lost 2 bases, leaving 5 bases of the junction unmatched. Here the CDR3 DNA reads TGTGCCAGCAGTTTAGGGGGACAGGTTGATCAGCCCCAGCATTTT. It specifies CASSLGGQVDQPQHF.

This clone has at least ten counts. The CDR3 loop is CASRRGDEQYF. CDR3 coding DNA: TGTGCCAGCAGGAGGGGCGACGAGCAGTACTTC. The chain links TRBV6-1 to TRBJ2-7; D tentatively fits TRBD1 or TRBD2 (5 bases each). CDR1 and CDR2 (germline): MNHNS, SASEGT. This CDR3 comprises 11 residues. The V end was cut by 6 bases, the J end by 5 bases, with 8 bases between.

This clone was detected only a few times. The V gene is TRBV6-1, the J gene TRBJ2-2; 11 bases agree with TRBD1. Germline trimming cut 3 bases from V and 6 bases from J; bases unmatched to any gene: 6. Germline values: CDR1 MNHNS, CDR2 SASEGT. The CDR3 contains 16 residues. The CDR3 is CASSEWGQGVSGELFF. The CDR3 DNA sequence: TGTGCCAGCAGTGAGTGGGGACAGGGGGTATCCGGGGAGCTGTTTTTT.

The chain employs TRBV18 and TRBJ1-5, with a weak D call TRBD1 (6 bases). V lost 3 bases and J 5 bases, leaving 8 bases between the germline ends. Germline V gene lookup returns CDR1 KGHSH and CDR2 LQKENI. The length of the CDR3 is 13 residues. The CDR3 region is CASSPHRDQPQHF. Written as DNA, the CDR3 is TGTGCCAGCTCACCTCACAGGGATCAGCCCCAGCATTTT.

The chain is built from TRBV7-7 and TRBJ2-2, with 9 positions matching TRBD2. Germline V CDR1 and CDR2: SSHAT, FNYEAQ (reference sequence). Trimming at V came to 2 bases and at J to 4 bases, leaving 5 bases not matched to a gene. The CDR3 loop spans 16 amino acids. CDR3 region: CASSLSGTSSTGELFF. In DNA form, the CDR3 reads TGTGCCAGCAGCTTAAGTGGGACTAGCAGCACCGGGGAGCTGTTTTTT.

The V call is TRBV19, the J call TRBJ2-6; D may be TRBD2 (6 bases). V was shortened by 6 bases and J by 2 bases, with 11 bases between the two germline ends. The CDR3 consists of 15 residues. Germline-derived CDR1 and CDR2 are LNHDA and SQIVND (reference sequence). Here the CDR3 reads CASRTGRAGANVLTF. The CDR3 coding sequence is TGTGCCAGTAGGACCGGGAGAGCTGGGGCCAACGTCCTGACTTTC.

The chain joins TRBV6-4 to TRBJ2-6; the match to TRBD2 covers 13 bases. The germline V gene encodes CDR1 MRHNA and CDR2 SNTAGT. The CDR3 runs 20 residues. V lost 10 bases and J lost 0; bases outside the gene matches: 15. The CDR3 is CATSRTSGSNIVSGANVLTF. In DNA, the CDR3 is TGTGCCACCTCTAGGACTAGCGGGAGCAACATAGTCTCTGGGGCCAACGTCCTGACTTTC.

The chain employs TRBV28 and TRBJ1-5, with 10 bases identical to TRBD1. Trimming removed 5 bases from V and 5 bases from J; junction bases left unmatched: 3. The CDR3 runs 14 residues. The germline V gene has CDR1 MDHEN and CDR2 SYDVKM. The CDR3 spells CASSPGQGHQPQHF. For the CDR3, the DNA is TGTGCCAGCAGTCCGGGACAGGGGCATCAGCCCCAGCATTTT.

The chain uses TRBV28 and TRBJ1-1; D is unresolved. This CDR3 is 14 amino acids long. Germline assignment: CDR1 MDHEN and CDR2 SYDVKM. Trimming took 5 bases from V and 4 from J, leaving 14 bases between them. The chain's CDR3 is CASSRAAHSTEAFF. The CDR3 DNA sequence: TGTGCCAGCAGTCGTGCGGCCCACTCCACTGAAGCTTTCTTT.

The chain recombines TRBV5-1 with TRBJ2-5; perhaps TRBD1 as D (5 bases). Per germline, CDR1 SGHRS and CDR2 YFSETQ. V shed 4 bases and J shed 5 bases, with 18 bases lying between them. The CDR3 has 15 amino acids. The CDR3 region has the DNA TGCGCCAGCAGCCAAGACAGCGCAGTCGGGGAGACCCAGTACTTC. Protein: CASSQDSAVGETQYF.

The chain joins TRBV28 to TRBJ1-1, with D unresolved. From germline, CDR1 is MDHEN and CDR2 SYDVKM. The length of the CDR3 is 16 residues. Trimming removed 3 bases from V and 4 bases from J, with 18 bases in between. CDR3 sequence (DNA): TGTGCCAGCAGTTTCGGTCGGATAGGGTTTAGCACTGAAGCTTTCTTT. Translation: CASSFGRIGFSTEAFF.

A word on this clone: This likely stems from a read error, as it lies one base from a far larger clone. Distinct nucleotide sequences in the sample also encode this CDR3. The chain recombines TRBV7-8 with TRBJ1-2; TRBD1 matches 8 bases. The length of the CDR3 is 13 residues. In germline, CDR1 is SGHVS, CDR2 FQNEAQ. V was clipped by 5 bases and J by 2 bases; unmatched bases: 1. The CDR3 bases are TGTGCCAGCAGCCGGGACAGGAACTATGGCTACACCTTC. The encoded protein is CASSRDRNYGYTF.

In this sample, this clone turned up a few times. The chain carries TRBV6-1 and TRBJ2-7, with D tentatively TRBD1 (5 bases). Looked up from germline, CDR1 is MNHNS and CDR2 is SASEGT. V gave up 6 bases and J gave up 3 bases, with 12 bases separating them. This CDR3 has 13 amino acids. The CDR3: CASRPDSLYEQYF. The CDR3 nucleotides are TGTGCCAGCAGGCCAGACAGTCTCTACGAGCAGTACTTC.

The rearrangement joins TRBV19 to TRBJ1-4; 9 nucleotides line up with TRBD1. Germline CDR1 is LNHDA and CDR2 is SQIVND (reference sequence). V lost 6 bases, J lost 8 bases, and 7 bases stayed unmatched. The CDR3 has 14 amino acids. This CDR3 is CASSYRGQGEKLFF. The CDR3 nucleotides read TGTGCCAGTAGCTACAGGGGGCAGGGGGAAAAACTGTTTTTT.

J is TRBJ2-7 and V is TRBV5-1; 9 bases align to TRBD2. The length of the CDR3 is 14 residues. CDR1 and CDR2 from the germline V gene are SGHRS and YFSETQ. The J segment lost 3 bases and the V segment lost 7 bases, leaving 8 bases of the junction unmatched. CDR3 residues: CASSTSREGYEQYF. CDR3 nucleotides: TGCGCCAGCTCAACCTCGCGGGAGGGCTACGAGCAGTACTTC.

This clone showed up just a few times. J is TRBJ2-7 and V is TRBV5-4, with no clear D. Trimming pared 1 base from V and 0 bases from J, leaving 5 bases between. CDR1 is SGHNT, CDR2 YYREEE, per germline (reference sequence). The CDR3 contains 13 residues. CDR3 nucleotides: TGTGCCAGCAGCTTGTCCAACTCCTACGAGCAGTACTTC. Protein sequence: CASSLSNSYEQYF. Full variable domain (missing parts from reference TRBV5-4 and TRBJ2-7): ETGVTQSPTHLIKTRGQQVTLRCSSQSGHNTVSWYQQALGQGPQFIFQYYREEENGRGNFPPRFSGLQFPNYSSELNVNALELDDSALYLCASSLSNSYEQYFGPGTRLTVT.

This clone was seen a handful of times. Other DNA variants within this sample encode the same CDR3. The genes are TRBV27 and TRBJ2-7; D is possibly TRBD1 or TRBD2 (5 bases each). With 3 bases removed from V and 2 bases from J, the gap between germline ends came to 11 bases. The V gene's germline CDR1 is MNHEY and CDR2 SMNVEV (reference sequence). The CDR3 is made up of 14 amino acids. This CDR3 is CASSLDRGPYEQYF. CDR3 sequence (DNA): TGTGCCAGCAGTTTGGACCGGGGCCCCTACGAGCAGTACTTC.